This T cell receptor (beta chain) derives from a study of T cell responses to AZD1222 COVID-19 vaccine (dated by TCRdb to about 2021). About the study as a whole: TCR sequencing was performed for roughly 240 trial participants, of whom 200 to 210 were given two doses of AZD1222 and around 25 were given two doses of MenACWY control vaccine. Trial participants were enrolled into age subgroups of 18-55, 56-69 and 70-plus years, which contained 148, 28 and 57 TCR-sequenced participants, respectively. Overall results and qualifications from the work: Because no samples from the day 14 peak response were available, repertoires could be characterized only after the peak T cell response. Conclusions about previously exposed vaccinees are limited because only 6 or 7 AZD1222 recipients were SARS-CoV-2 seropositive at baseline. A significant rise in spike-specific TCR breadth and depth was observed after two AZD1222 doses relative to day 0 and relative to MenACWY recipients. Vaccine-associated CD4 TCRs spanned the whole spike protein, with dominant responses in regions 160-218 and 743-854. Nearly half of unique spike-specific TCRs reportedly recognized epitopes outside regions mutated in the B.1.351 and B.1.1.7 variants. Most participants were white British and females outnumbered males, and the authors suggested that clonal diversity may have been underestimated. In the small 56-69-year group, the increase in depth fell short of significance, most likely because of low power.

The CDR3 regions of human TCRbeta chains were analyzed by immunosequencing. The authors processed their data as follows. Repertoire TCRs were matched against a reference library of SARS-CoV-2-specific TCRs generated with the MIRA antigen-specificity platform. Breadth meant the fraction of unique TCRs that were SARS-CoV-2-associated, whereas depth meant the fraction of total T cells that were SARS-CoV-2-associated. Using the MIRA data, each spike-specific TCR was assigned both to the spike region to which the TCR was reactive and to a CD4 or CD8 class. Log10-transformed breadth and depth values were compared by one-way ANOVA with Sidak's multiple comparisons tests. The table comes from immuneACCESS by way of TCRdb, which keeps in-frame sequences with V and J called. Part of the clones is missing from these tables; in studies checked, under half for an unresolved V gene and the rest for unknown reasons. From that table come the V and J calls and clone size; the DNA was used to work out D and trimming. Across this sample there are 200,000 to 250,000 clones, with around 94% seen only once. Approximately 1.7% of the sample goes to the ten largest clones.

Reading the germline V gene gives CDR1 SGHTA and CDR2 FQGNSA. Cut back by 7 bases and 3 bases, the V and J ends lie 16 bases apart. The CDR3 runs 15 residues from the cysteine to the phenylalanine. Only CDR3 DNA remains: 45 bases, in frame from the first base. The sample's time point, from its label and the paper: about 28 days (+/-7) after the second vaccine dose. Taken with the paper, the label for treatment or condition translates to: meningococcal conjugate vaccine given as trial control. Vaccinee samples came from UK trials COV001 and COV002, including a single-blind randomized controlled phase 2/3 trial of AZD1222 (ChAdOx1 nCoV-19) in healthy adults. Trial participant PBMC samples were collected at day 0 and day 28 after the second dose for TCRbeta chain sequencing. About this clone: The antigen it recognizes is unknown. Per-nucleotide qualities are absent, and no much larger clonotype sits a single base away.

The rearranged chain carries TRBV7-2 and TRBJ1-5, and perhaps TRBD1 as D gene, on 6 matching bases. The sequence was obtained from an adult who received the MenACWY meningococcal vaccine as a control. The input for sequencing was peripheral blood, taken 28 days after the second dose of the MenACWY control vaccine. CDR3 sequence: CASTSGGQPNQPQHF. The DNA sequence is TGTGCCAGCACCTCCGGTGGACAGCCCAATCAGCCCCAGCATTTT.